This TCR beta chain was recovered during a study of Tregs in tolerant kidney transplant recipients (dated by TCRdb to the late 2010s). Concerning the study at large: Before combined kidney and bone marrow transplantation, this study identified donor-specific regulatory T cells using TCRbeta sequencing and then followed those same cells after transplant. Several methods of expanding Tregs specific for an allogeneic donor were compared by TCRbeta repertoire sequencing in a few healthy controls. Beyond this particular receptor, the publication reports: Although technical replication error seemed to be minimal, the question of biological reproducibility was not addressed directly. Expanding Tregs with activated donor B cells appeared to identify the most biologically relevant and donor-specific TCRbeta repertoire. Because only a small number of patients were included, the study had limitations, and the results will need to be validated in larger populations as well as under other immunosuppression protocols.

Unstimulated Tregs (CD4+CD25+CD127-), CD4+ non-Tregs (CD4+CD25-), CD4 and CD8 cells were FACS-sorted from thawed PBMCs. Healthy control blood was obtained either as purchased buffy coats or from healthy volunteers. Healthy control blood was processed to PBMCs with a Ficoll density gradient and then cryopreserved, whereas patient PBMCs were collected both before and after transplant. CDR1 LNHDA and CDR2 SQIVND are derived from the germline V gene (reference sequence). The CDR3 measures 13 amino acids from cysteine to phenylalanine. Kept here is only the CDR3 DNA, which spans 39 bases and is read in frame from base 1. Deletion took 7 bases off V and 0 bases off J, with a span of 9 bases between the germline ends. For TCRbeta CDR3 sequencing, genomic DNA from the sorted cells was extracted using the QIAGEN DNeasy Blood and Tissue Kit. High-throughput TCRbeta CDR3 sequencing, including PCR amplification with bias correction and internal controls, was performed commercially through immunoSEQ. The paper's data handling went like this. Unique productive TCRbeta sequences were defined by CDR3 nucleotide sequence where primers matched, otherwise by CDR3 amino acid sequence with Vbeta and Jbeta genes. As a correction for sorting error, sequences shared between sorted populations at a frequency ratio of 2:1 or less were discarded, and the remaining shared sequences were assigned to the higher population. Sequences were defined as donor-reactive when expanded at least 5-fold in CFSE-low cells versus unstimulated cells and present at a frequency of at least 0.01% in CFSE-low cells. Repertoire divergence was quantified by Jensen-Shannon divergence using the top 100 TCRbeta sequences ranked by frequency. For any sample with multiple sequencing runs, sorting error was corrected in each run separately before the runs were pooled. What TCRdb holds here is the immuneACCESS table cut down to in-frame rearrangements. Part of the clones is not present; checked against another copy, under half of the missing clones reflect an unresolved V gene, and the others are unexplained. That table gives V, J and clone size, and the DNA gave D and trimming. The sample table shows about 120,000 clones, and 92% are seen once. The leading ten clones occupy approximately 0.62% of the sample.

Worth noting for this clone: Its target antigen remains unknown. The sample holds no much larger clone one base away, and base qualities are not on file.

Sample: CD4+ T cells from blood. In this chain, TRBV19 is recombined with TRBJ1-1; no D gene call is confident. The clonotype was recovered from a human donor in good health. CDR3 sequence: CASTPFMNTEAFF. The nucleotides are TGTGCCAGTACCCCTTTTATGAACACTGAAGCTTTCTTT.